This is a list of T cell receptor beta chains from one sample in a study of OX40 agonist ivuxolimab in advanced cancers. Using immunoSEQ multiplex PCR, the repertoire was profiled, and TCRdb retains in-frame clones only, with some absent. Among tens of thousands of clones listed, 70% to 90% were seen once. The sequenced sample was CD4+ or CD8+ T cells sorted from blood, obtained in a trial of the OX40 agonist ivuxolimab. The source is an adult with an advanced solid tumor such as melanoma, head and neck, liver or kidney cancer. The CDR3 runs from the conserved cysteine through the conserved F or W. The D gene is left open where the match is weak. Not every row has a clone size; where given, it reads once, few, many or a size class.

V	size	D	J	CDR3	DNA
TRBV11-2	once	NA	TRBJ1-2	CASSLSSGASYGYTF	TGTGCCAGCAGCTTGAGTTCAGGGGCAAGCTATGGCTACACCTTC
TRBV4-1	NA	TRBD2	TRBJ2-2	CASSQRTSGNLLFF	TGCGCCAGCAGCCAAAGGACTAGCGGGAATTTGCTGTTTTTT
TRBV11-3	NA	NA	TRBJ2-3	CASSPGGTNTDTQYF	TGTGCCAGCAGCCCAGGGGGGACTAACACAGATACGCAGTATTTT
TRBV9	once	TRBD1	TRBJ2-7	CASSATGAYEQYF	TGTGCCAGCAGCGCCACAGGGGCCTACGAGCAGTACTTC
TRBV6-1	NA	NA	TRBJ2-7	CASSESVLLTEQYF	TGTGCCAGCAGTGAATCGGTCCTCTTGACCGAGCAGTACTTC
TRBV6-5	NA	TRBD1	TRBJ1-5	CASSRDRDGDQPQHF	TGTGCCAGCAGCCGCGACAGGGATGGGGATCAGCCCCAGCATTTT
TRBV27	NA	NA	TRBJ2-2	CASRIGTGNTGELFF	TGTGCCAGCAGAATAGGAACAGGGAACACCGGGGAGCTGTTTTTT
TRBV28	once	TRBD2	TRBJ2-7	CASSRLAGPYEQYF	TGTGCCAGCAGCCGATTAGCGGGACCCTACGAGCAGTACTTC
TRBV7-9	NA	NA	TRBJ1-5	CASSLGAGVNSGNQPQHF	TGTGCCAGCAGCCTTGGGGCGGGGGTCAACTCGGGGAATCAGCCCCAGCATTTT
TRBV5-1	few	NA	TRBJ1-2	CASSLAPANYGYTF	TGCGCCAGCAGCTTGGCGCCAGCTAACTATGGCTACACCTTC
TRBV7-3	NA	NA	TRBJ1-1	CASSPSVNTEAFF	TGTGCCAGCAGCCCTTCAGTGAACACTGAAGCTTTCTTT
TRBV9	NA	TRBD2	TRBJ2-1	CASSVRDYFNEQFF	TGTGCCAGCAGCGTCAGGGACTACTTCAATGAGCAGTTCTTC
TRBV5-1	NA	NA	TRBJ2-1	CASQLDRANNEQFF	TGCGCCAGCCAACTGGACAGAGCGAACAATGAGCAGTTCTTC
TRBV6-5	once	NA	TRBJ2-2	CASSYGQITGELFF	TGTGCCAGCAGTTACGGGCAGATCACCGGGGAGCTGTTTTTT